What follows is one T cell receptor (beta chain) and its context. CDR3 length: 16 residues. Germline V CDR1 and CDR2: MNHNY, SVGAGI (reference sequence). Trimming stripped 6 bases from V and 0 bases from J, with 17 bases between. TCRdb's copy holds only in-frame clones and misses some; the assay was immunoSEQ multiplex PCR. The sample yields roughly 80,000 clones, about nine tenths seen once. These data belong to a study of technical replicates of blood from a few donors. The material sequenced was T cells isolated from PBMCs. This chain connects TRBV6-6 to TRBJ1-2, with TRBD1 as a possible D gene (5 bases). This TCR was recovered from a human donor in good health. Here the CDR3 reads CASRPRTGDSNYGYTF. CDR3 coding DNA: TGTGCCAGCAGACCCCGAACGGGGGACTCTAACTATGGCTACACCTTC.